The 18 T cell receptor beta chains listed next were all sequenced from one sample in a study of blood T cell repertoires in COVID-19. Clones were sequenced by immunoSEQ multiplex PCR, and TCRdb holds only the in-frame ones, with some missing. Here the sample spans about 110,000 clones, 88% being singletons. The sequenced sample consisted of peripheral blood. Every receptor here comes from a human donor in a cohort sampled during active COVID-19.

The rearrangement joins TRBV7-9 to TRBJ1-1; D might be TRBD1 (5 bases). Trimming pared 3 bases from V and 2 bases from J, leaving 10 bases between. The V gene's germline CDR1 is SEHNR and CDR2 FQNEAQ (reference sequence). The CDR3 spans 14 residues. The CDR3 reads CASSLSQGNTEAFF. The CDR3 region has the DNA TGTGCCAGCAGCTTGTCGCAGGGCAACACTGAAGCTTTCTTT.

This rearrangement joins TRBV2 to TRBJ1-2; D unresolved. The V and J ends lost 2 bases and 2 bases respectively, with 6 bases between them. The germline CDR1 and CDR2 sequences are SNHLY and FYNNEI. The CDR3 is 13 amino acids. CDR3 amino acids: CASSEPGNYGYTF. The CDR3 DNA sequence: TGTGCCAGCAGTGAACCAGGCAACTATGGCTACACCTTC.

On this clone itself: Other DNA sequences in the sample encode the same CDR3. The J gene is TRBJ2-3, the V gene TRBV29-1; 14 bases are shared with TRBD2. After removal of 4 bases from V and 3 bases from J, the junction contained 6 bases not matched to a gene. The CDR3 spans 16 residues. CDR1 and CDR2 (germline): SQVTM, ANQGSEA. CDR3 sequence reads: CSVGGLAGVRTDTQYF. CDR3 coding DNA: TGCAGCGTTGGGGGACTAGCGGGAGTAAGGACAGATACGCAGTATTTT.

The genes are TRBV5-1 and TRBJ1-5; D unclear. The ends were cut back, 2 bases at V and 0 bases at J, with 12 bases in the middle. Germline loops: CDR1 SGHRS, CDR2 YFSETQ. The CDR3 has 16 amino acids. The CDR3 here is CASSFLPGNSNQPQHF. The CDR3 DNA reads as TGCGCCAGCAGCTTTCTTCCAGGTAATAGCAATCAGCCCCAGCATTTT.

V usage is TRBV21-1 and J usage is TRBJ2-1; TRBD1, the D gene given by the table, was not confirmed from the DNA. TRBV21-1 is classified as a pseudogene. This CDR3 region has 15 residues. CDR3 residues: CASSKAWDNYNEQFF. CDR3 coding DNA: TGTGCCAGCAGCAAAGCGTGGGACAACTACAATGAGCAGTTCTTC.

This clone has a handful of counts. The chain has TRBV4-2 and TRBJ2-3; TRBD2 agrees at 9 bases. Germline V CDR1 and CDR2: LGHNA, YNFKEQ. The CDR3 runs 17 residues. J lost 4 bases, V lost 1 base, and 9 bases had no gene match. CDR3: CASSQGSGGHEADTQYF. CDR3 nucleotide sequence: TGTGCCAGCAGCCAAGGGAGCGGGGGGCATGAGGCAGATACGCAGTATTTT.

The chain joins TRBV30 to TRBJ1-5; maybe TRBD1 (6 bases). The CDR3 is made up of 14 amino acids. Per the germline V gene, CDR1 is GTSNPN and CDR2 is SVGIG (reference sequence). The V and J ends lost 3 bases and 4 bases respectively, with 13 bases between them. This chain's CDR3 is CAWRSGVGNQPQHF. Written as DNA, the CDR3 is TGTGCCTGGAGGTCAGGGGTTGGGAATCAGCCCCAGCATTTT. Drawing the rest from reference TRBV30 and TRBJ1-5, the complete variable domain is SQTIHQWPATLVQPVGSPLSLECTVEGTSNPNLYWYRQAAGRGLQLLFYSVGIGQISSEVPQNLSASRPQDRQFILSSKKLLLSDSGFYLCAWRSGVGNQPQHFGDGTRLSIL.

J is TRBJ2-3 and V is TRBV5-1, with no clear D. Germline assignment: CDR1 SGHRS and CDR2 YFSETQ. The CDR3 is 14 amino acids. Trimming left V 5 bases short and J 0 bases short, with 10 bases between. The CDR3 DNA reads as TGCGCCAGCAGGCCAACGGTTAGCACAGATACGCAGTATTTT. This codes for CASRPTVSTDTQYF.

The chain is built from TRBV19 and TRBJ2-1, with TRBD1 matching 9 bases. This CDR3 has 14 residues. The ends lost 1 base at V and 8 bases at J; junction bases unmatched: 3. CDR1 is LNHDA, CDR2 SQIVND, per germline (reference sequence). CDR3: CASSIVGQGHEQFF. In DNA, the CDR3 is TGTGCCAGTAGTATAGTGGGACAGGGCCATGAGCAGTTCTTC.

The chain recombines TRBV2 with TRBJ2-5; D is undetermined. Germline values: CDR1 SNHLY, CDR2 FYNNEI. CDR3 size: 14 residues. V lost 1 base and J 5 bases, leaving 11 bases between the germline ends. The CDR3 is CASSEGSPGETQYF. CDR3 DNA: TGTGCCAGCAGTGAAGGCTCACCCGGGGAGACCCAGTACTTC.

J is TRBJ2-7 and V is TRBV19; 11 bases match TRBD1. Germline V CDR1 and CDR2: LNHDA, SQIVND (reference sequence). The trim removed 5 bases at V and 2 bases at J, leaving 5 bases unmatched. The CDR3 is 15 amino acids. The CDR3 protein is CASSDPGQGAYEQYF. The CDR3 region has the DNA TGTGCCAGTAGTGACCCGGGACAGGGGGCCTACGAGCAGTACTTC.

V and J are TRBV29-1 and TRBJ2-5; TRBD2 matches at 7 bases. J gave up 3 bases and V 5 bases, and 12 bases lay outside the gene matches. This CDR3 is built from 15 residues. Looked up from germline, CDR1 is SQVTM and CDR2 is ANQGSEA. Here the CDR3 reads CSVRAGVWVEETQYF. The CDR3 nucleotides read TGCAGCGTTCGGGCGGGAGTATGGGTAGAAGAGACCCAGTACTTC.

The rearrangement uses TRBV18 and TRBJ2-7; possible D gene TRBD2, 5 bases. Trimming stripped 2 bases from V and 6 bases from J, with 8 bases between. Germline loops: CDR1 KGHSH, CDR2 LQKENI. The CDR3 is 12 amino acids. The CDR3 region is CASSPSGIEQYF. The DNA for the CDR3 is TGTGCCAGCTCACCATCGGGGATCGAGCAGTACTTC.

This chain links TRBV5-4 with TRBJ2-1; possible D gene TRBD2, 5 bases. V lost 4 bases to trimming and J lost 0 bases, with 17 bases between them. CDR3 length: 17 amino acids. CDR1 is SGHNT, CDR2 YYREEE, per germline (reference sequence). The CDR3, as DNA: TGTGCCAGCAGCCGAAGTTCCACTAGGAGCTCCTACAATGAGCAGTTCTTC. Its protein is CASSRSSTRSSYNEQFF.

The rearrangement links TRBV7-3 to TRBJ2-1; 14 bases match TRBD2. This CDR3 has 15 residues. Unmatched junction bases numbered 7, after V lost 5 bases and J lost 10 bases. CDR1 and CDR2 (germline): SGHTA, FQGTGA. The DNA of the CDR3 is TGTGCCAGCAGCCCCGGGACTAGCGGGAGAGGGGAGCAGTTCTTC. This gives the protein CASSPGTSGRGEQFF.

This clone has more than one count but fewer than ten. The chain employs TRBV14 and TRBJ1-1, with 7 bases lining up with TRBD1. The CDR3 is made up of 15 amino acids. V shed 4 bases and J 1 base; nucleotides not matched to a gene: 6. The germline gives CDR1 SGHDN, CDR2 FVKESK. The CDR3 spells CASSPRQGKNTEAFF. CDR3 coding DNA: TGTGCCAGCAGCCCCAGACAGGGAAAGAACACTGAAGCTTTCTTT.

The CDR3 bases are TGTGCCAGCAGCCCTCGTGGGCGGGCCATCGAGACCCAGTACTTC. This gives the protein CASSPRGRAIETQYF. The chain uses TRBV13 and TRBJ2-5, with a weak D call TRBD2 (5 bases). Trimming removed 5 bases from V and 5 bases from J, with 18 bases in between. The CDR3 is 15 residues long. CDR1 and CDR2 (germline): PRHDT, FYEKMQ (reference sequence).

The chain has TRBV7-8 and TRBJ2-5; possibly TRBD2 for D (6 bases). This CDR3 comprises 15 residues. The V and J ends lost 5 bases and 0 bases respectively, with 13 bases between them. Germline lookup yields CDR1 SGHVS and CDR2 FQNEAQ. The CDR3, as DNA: TGTGCCAGCAGCCCAGGAAGCGGGTACCAAGAGACCCAGTACTTC. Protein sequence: CASSPGSGYQETQYF.